This section outlines one TCR beta chain sequence together with its context. Its antigen is currently unknown. Over a period of around six days at 37 degrees C, the mixed lymphocyte reaction cells were cocultured. The repertoire was sequenced with immunoSEQ multiplex PCR; TCRdb's copy has only in-frame clones and lacks some. In the table there are fewer than 11,000 clones, around 45% of which are singletons. This sample is drawn from a study of siplizumab effects on memory and regulatory T cells. Germline V gives CDR1 MNHEY, CDR2 SVGAGI. V gave up 2 bases and J gave up 3 bases, with 5 bases separating them. The CDR3 contains 12 residues. Study-wide results and limits: A significant reduction in alloreactive sequences traceable to unstimulated CD4+ memory cells was produced by siplizumab.

This clonotype was sampled from a human donor in good health; the cells came from an allogeneic mixed lymphocyte reaction. The rearrangement joins TRBV6-5 to TRBJ2-7; D not resolved. Sequencing was done on a sample of CFSE-low (dividing) CD4+ T cells sorted from an allogeneic mixed lymphocyte reaction. The CDR3 DNA reads as TGTGCCAGCAGTTACCTCGTCTACGAGCAGTACTTC. It yields the protein CASSYLVYEQYF.